This entry concerns a single TCR beta chain. This sample is part of a study of blood T cells in healthy people across ages. Germline V lookup: CDR1 SGHDT, CDR2 YYEEEE. The CDR3 loop spans 12 amino acids. The junction had 3 bases not matched to a gene; V was cut back by 5 bases and J by 9 bases. Alongside a J-beta primer mix, a sample-barcoded 5' primer served in a second PCR lasting roughly 6 to 11 cycles. Tags on each cDNA molecule came from a template-switch adaptor with 12 random nucleotides. TCRdb reprocessed the 5' RACE reads via MiXCR and lists one record per CDR3 protein. The sample yields about a million distinct CDR3 sequences, 35% to 45% seen once.

Sequences were obtained from blood. This sequence originates from a man aged 18 to 30 in good health. J is TRBJ2-2 and V is TRBV5-6; 8 bases are shared with TRBD1. The CDR3 loop is CASRTGVRELFF. The CDR3, as DNA: TGTGCCAGCAGGACAGGGGTCCGGGAGCTGTTTTTT.